This paragraph covers one T cell receptor (beta chain) sequence. Both 60 Vbeta primers and 13 Jbeta primers went into the PCR. TCRdb's copy holds only in-frame clones and misses some; the assay was immunoSEQ multiplex PCR. The table lists more than 90,000 clones, around 79% of them singletons, with 1.5% to 2% in the top ten. Germline V gives CDR1 SGHVS, CDR2 FQNEAQ. The CDR3 spans 15 residues. Germline trimming cut 0 bases from V and 4 bases from J; bases unmatched to any gene: 0. The data belong to a study of cytomegalovirus exposure and HLA in healthy donors. The chain recombines TRBV7-8 with TRBJ2-5, with 12 bases identical to TRBD2. The receptor comes from a middle-aged woman in good health and CMV-seronegative. Input material: PBMCs. The CDR3 nucleotides read TGTGCCAGCAGCTTAGCACTAGCGGGAGGAGAGACCCAGTACTTC. Its protein product is CASSLALAGGETQYF.